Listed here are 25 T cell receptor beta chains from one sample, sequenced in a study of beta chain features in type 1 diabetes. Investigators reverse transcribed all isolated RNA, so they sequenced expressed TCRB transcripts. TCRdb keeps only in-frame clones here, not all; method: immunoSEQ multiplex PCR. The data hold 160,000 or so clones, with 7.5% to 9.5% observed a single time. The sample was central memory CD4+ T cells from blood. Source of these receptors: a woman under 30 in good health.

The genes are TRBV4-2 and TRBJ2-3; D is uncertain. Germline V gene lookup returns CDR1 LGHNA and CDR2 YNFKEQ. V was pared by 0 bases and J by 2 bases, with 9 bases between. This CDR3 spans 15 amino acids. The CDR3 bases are TGTGCCAGCAGCCAAGAAGCTTATTCCACAGATACGCAGTATTTT. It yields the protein CASSQEAYSTDTQYF.

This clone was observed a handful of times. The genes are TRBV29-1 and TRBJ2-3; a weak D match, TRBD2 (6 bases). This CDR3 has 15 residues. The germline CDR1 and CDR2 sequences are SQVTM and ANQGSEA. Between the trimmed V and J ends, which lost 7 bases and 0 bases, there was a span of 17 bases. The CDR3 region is CSAVPVGTSTDTQYF. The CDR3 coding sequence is TGCAGCGCTGTACCGGTTGGGACTAGCACAGATACGCAGTATTTT.

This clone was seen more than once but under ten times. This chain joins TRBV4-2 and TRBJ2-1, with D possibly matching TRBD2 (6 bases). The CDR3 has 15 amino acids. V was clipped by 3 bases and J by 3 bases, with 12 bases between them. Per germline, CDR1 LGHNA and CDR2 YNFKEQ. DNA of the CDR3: TGTGCCAGCAGCCAGGGGCGGGAAGGCTACAATGAGCAGTTCTTC. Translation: CASSQGREGYNEQFF.

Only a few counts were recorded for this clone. This CDR3 reads CASSQQGETGYTF. In DNA, the CDR3 is TGCGCCAGCAGCCAACAGGGGGAAACTGGCTACACCTTC. The chain carries TRBV5-1 and TRBJ1-2, with TRBD1 identical over 8 bases. The V gene's germline CDR1 is SGHRS and CDR2 YFSETQ. The CDR3 spans 13 residues. With 4 bases clipped from V and 7 bases from J, the junction kept 6 bases outside the gene matches.

The CDR3 is CASSPSVQISGNTIYF. The CDR3 DNA reads TGTGCCAGCTCACCATCGGTACAGATCTCTGGAAACACCATATATTTT. The chain combines TRBV18 with TRBJ1-3; D not certain. Per germline, CDR1 KGHSH and CDR2 LQKENI. V lost 2 bases, J lost 0 bases, and 11 bases lay in between. CDR3 size: 16 residues.

DNA of the CDR3: TGTGCCAGCAGTGGCAGTGTGAACACTGAAGCTTTCTTT. Translation: CASSGSVNTEAFF. The chain employs TRBV6-5 and TRBJ1-1; D call uncertain. CDR3 size: 13 residues. Trimming took off 5 bases at V and 0 bases at J, with 7 bases between the two ends. Germline lookup yields CDR1 MNHEY and CDR2 SVGAGI.

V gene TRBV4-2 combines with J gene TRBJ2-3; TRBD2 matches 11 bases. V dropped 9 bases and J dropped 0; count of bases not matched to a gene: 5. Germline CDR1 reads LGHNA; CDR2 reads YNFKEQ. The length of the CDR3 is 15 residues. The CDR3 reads CASSSGRGSTDTQYF. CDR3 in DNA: TGTGCCAGTAGTAGCGGGAGGGGAAGCACAGATACGCAGTATTTT.

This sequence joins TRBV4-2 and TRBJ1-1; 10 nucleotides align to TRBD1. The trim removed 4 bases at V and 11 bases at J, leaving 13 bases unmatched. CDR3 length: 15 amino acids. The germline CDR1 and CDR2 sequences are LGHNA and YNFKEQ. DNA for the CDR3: TGTGCCAGCAGCCCTACTCAGGACAGGGGGGAAATGGCTTTCTTT. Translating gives CASSPTQDRGEMAFF.

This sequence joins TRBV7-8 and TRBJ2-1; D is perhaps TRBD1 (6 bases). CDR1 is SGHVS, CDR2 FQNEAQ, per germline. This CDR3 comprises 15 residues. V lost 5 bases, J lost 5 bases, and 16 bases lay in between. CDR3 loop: CASSPALRTDNEQFF. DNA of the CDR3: TGTGCCAGCAGCCCGGCTTTGAGGACAGACAATGAGCAGTTCTTC.

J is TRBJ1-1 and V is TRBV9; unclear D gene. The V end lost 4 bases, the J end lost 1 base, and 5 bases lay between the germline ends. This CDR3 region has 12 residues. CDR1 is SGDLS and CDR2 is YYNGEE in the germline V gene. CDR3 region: CASSQQNTEAFF. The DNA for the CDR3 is TGTGCCAGCAGCCAACAGAACACTGAAGCTTTCTTT.

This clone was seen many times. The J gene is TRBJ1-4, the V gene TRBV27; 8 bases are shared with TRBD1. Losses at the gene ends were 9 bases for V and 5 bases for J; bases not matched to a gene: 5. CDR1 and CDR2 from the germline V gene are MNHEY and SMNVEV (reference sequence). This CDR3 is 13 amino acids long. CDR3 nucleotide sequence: TGTGCCAGGTGCAGACAGGGGAATGAAAAACTGTTTTTT. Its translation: CARCRQGNEKLFF.

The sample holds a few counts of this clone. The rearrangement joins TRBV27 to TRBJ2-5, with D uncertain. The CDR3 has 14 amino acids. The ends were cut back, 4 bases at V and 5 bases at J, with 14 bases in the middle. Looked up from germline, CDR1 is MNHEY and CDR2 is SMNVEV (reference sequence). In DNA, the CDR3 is TGTGCCAGCAGTTCACATCAGGTGACGGAGACCCAGTACTTC. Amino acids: CASSSHQVTETQYF.

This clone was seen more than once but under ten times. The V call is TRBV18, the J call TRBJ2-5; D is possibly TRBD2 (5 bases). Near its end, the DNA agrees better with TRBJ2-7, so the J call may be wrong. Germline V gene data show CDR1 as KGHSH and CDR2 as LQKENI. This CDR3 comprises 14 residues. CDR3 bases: TGTGCCAGCTCAGTCACGGCAGGCGAGGGCGAGCAGTACTTC. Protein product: CASSVTAGEGEQYF.

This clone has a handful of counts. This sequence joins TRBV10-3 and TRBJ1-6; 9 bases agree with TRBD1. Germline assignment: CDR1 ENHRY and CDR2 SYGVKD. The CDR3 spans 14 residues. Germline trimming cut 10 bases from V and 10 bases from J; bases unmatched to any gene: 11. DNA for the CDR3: TGTGCCACTGGGCTTGGGACAGGGAACTCACCCCTCCACTTT. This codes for CATGLGTGNSPLHF.

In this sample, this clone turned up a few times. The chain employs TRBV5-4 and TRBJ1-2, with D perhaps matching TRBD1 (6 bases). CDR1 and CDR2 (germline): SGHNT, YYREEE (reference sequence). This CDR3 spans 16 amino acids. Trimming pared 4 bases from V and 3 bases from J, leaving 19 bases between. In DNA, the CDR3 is TGTGCCAGCAGCATTGGTACTGGGGGCGGGTACTATGGCTACACCTTC. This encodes CASSIGTGGGYYGYTF. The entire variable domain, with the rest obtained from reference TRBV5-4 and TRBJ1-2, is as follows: ETGVTQSPTHLIKTRGQQVTLRCSSQSGHNTVSWYQQALGQGPQFIFQYYREEENGRGNFPPRFSGLQFPNYSSELNVNALELDDSALYLCASSIGTGGGYYGYTFGSGTRLTVV.

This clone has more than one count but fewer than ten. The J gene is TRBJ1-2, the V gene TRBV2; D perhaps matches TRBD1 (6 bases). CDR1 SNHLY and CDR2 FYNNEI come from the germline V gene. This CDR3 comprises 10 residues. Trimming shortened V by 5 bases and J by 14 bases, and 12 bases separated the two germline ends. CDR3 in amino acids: CASSTGSTTF. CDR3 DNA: TGTGCCAGCAGTACAGGGTCCACGACCTTC.

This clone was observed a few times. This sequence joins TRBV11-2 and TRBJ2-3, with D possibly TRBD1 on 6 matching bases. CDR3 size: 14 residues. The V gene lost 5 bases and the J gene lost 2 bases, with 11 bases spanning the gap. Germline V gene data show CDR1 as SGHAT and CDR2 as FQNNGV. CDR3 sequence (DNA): TGTGCCAGCAGCCGGGACACCCACACAGATACGCAGTATTTT. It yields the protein CASSRDTHTDTQYF.

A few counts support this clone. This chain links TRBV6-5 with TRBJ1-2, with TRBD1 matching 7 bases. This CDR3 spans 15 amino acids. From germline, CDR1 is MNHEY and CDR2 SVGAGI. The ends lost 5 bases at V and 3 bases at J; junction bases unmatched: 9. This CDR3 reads CASSRDRQGHYGYTF. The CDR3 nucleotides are TGTGCCAGCAGTAGAGACAGACAGGGCCACTATGGCTACACCTTC.

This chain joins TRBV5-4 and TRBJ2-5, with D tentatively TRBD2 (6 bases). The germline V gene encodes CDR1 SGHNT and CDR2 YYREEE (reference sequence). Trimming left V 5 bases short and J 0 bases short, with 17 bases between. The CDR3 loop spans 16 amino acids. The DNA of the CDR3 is TGTGCCAGCAGACTCAAGGGCGGGGAGGACCAAGAGACCCAGTACTTC. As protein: CASRLKGGEDQETQYF.

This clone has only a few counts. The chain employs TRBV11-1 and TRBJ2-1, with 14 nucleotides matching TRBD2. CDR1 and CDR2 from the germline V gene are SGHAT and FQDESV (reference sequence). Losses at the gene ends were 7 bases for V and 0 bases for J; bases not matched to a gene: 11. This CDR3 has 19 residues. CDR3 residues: CASTPAGLAGGSSYNEQFF. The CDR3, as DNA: TGTGCCAGCACCCCCGCCGGACTAGCGGGGGGCAGCTCCTACAATGAGCAGTTCTTC.

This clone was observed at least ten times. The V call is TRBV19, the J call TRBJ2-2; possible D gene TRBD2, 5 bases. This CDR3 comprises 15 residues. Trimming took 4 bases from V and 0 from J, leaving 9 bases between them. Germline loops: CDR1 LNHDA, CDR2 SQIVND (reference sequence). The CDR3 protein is CASSTSLANTGELFF. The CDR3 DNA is TGTGCCAGTAGTACTTCACTAGCGAACACCGGGGAGCTGTTTTTT. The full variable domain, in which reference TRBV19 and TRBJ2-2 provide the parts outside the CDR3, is DGGITQSPKYLFRKEGQNVTLSCEQNLNHDAMYWYRQDPGQGLRLIYYSQIVNDFQKGDIAEGYSVSREKKESFPLTVTSAQKNPTAFYLCASSTSLANTGELFFGEGSRLTVL.

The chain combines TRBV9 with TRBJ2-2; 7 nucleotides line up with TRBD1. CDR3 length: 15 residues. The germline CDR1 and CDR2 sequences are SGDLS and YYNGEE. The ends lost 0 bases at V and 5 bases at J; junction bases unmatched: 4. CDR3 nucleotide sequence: TGTGCCAGCAGCGTAGCGGGGACAGTAACCGGGGAGCTGTTTTTT. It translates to CASSVAGTVTGELFF.

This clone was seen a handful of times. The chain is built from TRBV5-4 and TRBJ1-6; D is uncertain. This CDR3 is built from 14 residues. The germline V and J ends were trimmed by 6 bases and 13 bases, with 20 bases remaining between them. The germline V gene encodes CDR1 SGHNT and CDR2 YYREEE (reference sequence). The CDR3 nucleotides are TGTGCCAGCAACGATGTGGGGAGAGACGGTCCCCTCCACTTT. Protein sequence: CASNDVGRDGPLHF.

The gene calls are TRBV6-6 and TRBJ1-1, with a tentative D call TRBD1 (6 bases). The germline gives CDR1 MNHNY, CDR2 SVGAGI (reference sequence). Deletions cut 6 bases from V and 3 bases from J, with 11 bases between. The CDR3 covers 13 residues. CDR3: CASSTGRDTEAFF. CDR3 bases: TGTGCCAGCAGCACAGGGAGGGACACTGAAGCTTTCTTT.

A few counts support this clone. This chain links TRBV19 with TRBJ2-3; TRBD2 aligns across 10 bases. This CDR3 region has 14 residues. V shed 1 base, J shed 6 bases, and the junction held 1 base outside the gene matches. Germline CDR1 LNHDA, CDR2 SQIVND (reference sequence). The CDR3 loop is CASSIGLAGDTQYF. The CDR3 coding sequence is TGTGCCAGTAGTATAGGACTAGCGGGCGATACGCAGTATTTT. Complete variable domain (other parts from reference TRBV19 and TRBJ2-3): DGGITQSPKYLFRKEGQNVTLSCEQNLNHDAMYWYRQDPGQGLRLIYYSQIVNDFQKGDIAEGYSVSREKKESFPLTVTSAQKNPTAFYLCASSIGLAGDTQYFGPGTRLTVL.